This is a list of T cell receptor beta chains from one sample in a study of cytomegalovirus exposure and HLA in healthy donors. Libraries were prepared by immunoSEQ multiplex PCR; TCRdb keeps only in-frame clonotypes and omits some of them. The sample holds roughly 110,000 clones, 67% seen once. Sequenced material: PBMCs. These receptors were collected from a young man in good health and CMV-seropositive. Each CDR3 is given with its conserved first and last residue.

J gene,V gene,CDR3 protein
TRBJ1-3,TRBV6-5,CASRTQFSGNTIYF
TRBJ1-1,TRBV19,CASSYTLNTEAFF
TRBJ2-3,TRBV30,CAWSPQGQDTQYF
TRBJ1-1,TRBV6-6,CASRPGNTEAFF
TRBJ2-2,TRBV4-2,CASSQDPGQITGELFF
TRBJ2-5,TRBV2,CAIGTGTGLQETQYF
TRBJ1-1,TRBV6-5,CASSYTVNTEAFF
TRBJ2-7,TRBV7-2,CASSQQRSLYEQYF
TRBJ1-4,TRBV11-2,CASSLVGGRKLFF
TRBJ1-5,TRBV7-2,CASSAWTGGDQPQHF
TRBJ1-5,TRBV5-6,CASSLGPGLNQPQHF
TRBJ2-7,TRBV5-1,CASSEVSSYEQYF
TRBJ2-7,TRBV29-1,CSVDTGYEQYF
TRBJ1-6,TRBV5-1,CASRTSAYNSPLHF
TRBJ1-1,TRBV6-5,CASSARGRGTEAFF
TRBJ1-3,TRBV6-5,CASSYGPRNRGNTIYF
TRBJ2-2,TRBV6-1,CASSRQGNTGELFF
TRBJ1-1,TRBV7-9,CASSLPGSLNTEAFF
TRBJ1-5,TRBV28,CASRLTQGNNQPQHF
TRBJ1-1,TRBV6-1,CASSATGIGNTEAFF
TRBJ1-2,TRBV28,CASSSSSLQAANYGYTF
TRBJ1-2,TRBV27,CASSLRSRPDLYGYTF
TRBJ1-2,TRBV9,CASSVDGQGGGYTF
TRBJ2-1,TRBV19,CASSPLAGGLNEQFF
TRBJ1-1,TRBV6-5,CASTRTGGNTEAFF
TRBJ2-1,TRBV2,CASLYLAGVKQFF
TRBJ1-1,TRBV5-1,CASSLGDRGVTEAFF
TRBJ1-6,TRBV25-1,CASSEPHQGLLGNSPLHF
TRBJ2-1,TRBV2,CASSEWGLSYNEQFF
TRBJ1-6,TRBV28,CASSLRRGGNSPLHF
TRBJ2-1,TRBV29-1,CSVVLGQMSSYNEQFF
TRBJ2-3,TRBV4-2,CASSEGLGGADTQYF
TRBJ1-1,TRBV4-2,CASSQVSAVRDTEAFF
TRBJ1-2,TRBV5-6,CASSLSYGSTSNYGYTF
TRBJ2-1,TRBV29-1,CSVLEAEQFF
TRBJ1-4,TRBV4-2,CASSQAGTQTTNEKLFF
TRBJ1-1,TRBV30,CAWSGTSGTGGSAFF
TRBJ2-7,TRBV6-5,CASSKKRGGEQYF
TRBJ2-7,TRBV9,CASSAGLLNYEQYF
TRBJ2-7,TRBV5-6,CASSSPRTGGYEQYF
TRBJ1-2,TRBV27,CASSRDNDRADYGYTF
TRBJ2-1,TRBV10-2,CASQPSGVNEQFF